One and the same sample provided the 14 T cell receptor beta chains below, sequenced in a study of OX40 agonist ivuxolimab in advanced cancers. Using immunoSEQ multiplex PCR, the repertoire was profiled, and TCRdb retains in-frame clones only, with some absent. The data hold approximately 92,000 clones, with around 94% observed a single time. The sequences come from CD4+ or CD8+ T cells sorted from blood, collected in a trial of the OX40 agonist ivuxolimab. The source of these receptors is an adult with an advanced solid tumor such as melanoma, head and neck, liver or kidney cancer.

This chain joins TRBV5-1 and TRBJ2-3; TRBD2 matches 12 bases. This CDR3 has 17 amino acids. Germline lookup yields CDR1 SGHRS and CDR2 YFSETQ. J gave up 0 bases and V 0 bases, and 2 bases lay outside the gene matches. Here the CDR3 DNA reads TGCGCCAGCAGCTTGGGGGGGACTAGCGGGAGCACAGATACGCAGTATTTT. Protein: CASSLGGTSGSTDTQYF.

The chain employs TRBV5-4 and TRBJ1-1; D ambiguous. V dropped 0 bases and J dropped 2 bases, with 5 bases sitting between them. The CDR3 has 13 residues. Germline CDR1 SGHNT, CDR2 YYREEE (reference sequence). The CDR3 coding sequence is TGTGCCAGCAGCTTGGGCAGCAACACTGAAGCTTTCTTT. It codes for CASSLGSNTEAFF.

This sequence joins TRBV5-5 and TRBJ2-7; unclear D gene. Trimming removed 0 bases at V and 2 bases at J, with 9 bases between. Germline-derived CDR1 and CDR2 are SGHKS and YYEKEE (reference sequence). The CDR3 has 14 amino acids. Here the CDR3 reads CASSLADVAYEQYF. The CDR3, as DNA: TGTGCCAGCAGCTTGGCGGACGTTGCCTACGAGCAGTACTTC.

This clone was seen only once. The V and J genes are TRBV6-5 and TRBJ1-2; no clear D. Deletions cut 2 bases from V and 7 bases from J, with 8 bases between. The CDR3 is made up of 12 amino acids. CDR1 and CDR2 from the germline V gene are MNHEY and SVGAGI. CDR3 DNA: TGTGCCAGCAGTTACGGGTTGGGTGGCTACACCTTC. Translating it yields CASSYGLGGYTF.

The V call is TRBV2, the J call TRBJ2-1; 10 bases map to TRBD2. In germline, CDR1 is SNHLY, CDR2 FYNNEI. Trimming took 3 bases from V and 10 from J; bases not matched to a gene: 12. This CDR3 spans 16 amino acids. The CDR3 loop reads CASSDAAAGGPAEQFF. CDR3 DNA: TGTGCCAGCAGTGACGCGGCAGCGGGAGGGCCGGCGGAGCAGTTCTTC.

The chain employs TRBV6-1 and TRBJ2-5; D might be TRBD2 (5 bases). Trimming removed 6 bases at V and 4 bases at J, with 12 bases between. The CDR3 is 13 residues long. Germline V gene sequence: CDR1 MNHNS, CDR2 SASEGT. CDR3 sequence reads: CASSLRVGETQYF. For the CDR3, the DNA is TGTGCCAGCAGCCTGCGGGTAGGAGAGACCCAGTACTTC.

This chain connects TRBV5-6 to TRBJ2-7; D possibly corresponds to TRBD2 (5 bases). The CDR3 contains 13 residues. V lost 5 bases, J lost 0 bases, and 9 bases lay in between. Germline CDR1 and CDR2: SGHDT and YYEEEE. The CDR3 protein is CASRRGVSYEQYF. The CDR3 coding sequence is TGTGCCAGCAGACGGGGAGTCTCCTACGAGCAGTACTTC.

The chain employs TRBV30 and TRBJ2-7; 9 nucleotides agree with TRBD1. The CDR3 contains 14 residues. Germline CDR1 and CDR2: GTSNPN and SVGIG (reference sequence). V shed 4 bases and J 5 bases; nucleotides not matched to a gene: 9. In nucleotides, the CDR3 is TGTGCCTGGATGGGGGGACAGGGTGACGACGAGCAGTACTTC. Its translation is CAWMGGQGDDEQYF. The entire variable domain, with the rest obtained from reference TRBV30 and TRBJ2-7, is as follows: SQTIHQWPATLVQPVGSPLSLECTVEGTSNPNLYWYRQAAGRGLQLLFYSVGIGQISSEVPQNLSASRPQDRQFILSSKKLLLSDSGFYLCAWMGGQGDDEQYFGPGTRLTVT.

The CDR3 DNA sequence: TGTGCCACCAGCAGAGATCGGGCGAACACAGATACGCAGTATTTT. Protein: CATSRDRANTDTQYF. J is TRBJ2-3 and V is TRBV15; D gene uncertain. Looked up from germline, CDR1 is LNHNV and CDR2 is YYDKDF (reference sequence). Trimming cost V 0 bases and J 2 bases, with 9 bases left between them. This CDR3 has 15 amino acids. Variable domain in full (rest from reference TRBV15 and TRBJ2-3): DAMVIQNPRYQVTQFGKPVTLSCSQTLNHNVMYWYQQKSSQAPKLLFHYYDKDFNNEADTPDNFQSRRPNTSFCFLDIRSPGLGDTAMYLCATSRDRANTDTQYFGPGTRLTVL.

The chain is built from TRBV2 and TRBJ2-3; TRBD2 matches at 7 bases. Germline V CDR1 and CDR2: SNHLY, FYNNEI. The CDR3 has 15 residues. V shed 5 bases and J 0 bases; nucleotides not matched to a gene: 5. The CDR3 loop reads CASSRDYLSTDTQYF. CDR3 nucleotide sequence: TGTGCCAGCAGTCGGGACTACCTTAGCACAGATACGCAGTATTTT.

The rearrangement links TRBV6-6 to TRBJ2-7; D is undetermined. CDR3 size: 14 residues. From germline, CDR1 is MNHNY and CDR2 SVGAGI (reference sequence). The V gene lost 5 bases and the J gene lost 1 base, with 12 bases spanning the gap. CDR3 sequence: CASSLSSTSYEQYF. The CDR3, as DNA: TGTGCCAGCAGTCTCTCCTCCACTTCCTACGAGCAGTACTTC.

The gene calls are TRBV2 and TRBJ1-6, with D perhaps TRBD1 (5 bases). The CDR3 is 11 amino acids. From germline, CDR1 is SNHLY and CDR2 FYNNEI. V shed 2 bases and J shed 16 bases, with 9 bases lying between them. The CDR3 spells CASSEFGGLHF. CDR3 sequence (DNA): TGTGCCAGCAGTGAATTCGGGGGACTCCACTTT.

This clone was recorded only once. V is TRBV21-1 and J is TRBJ1-5; the listed D gene, TRBD1, was not tested against the DNA. TRBV21-1 is marked as a pseudogene. The CDR3 is made up of 20 amino acids. The CDR3 region is CASSDPSPFLWDRFNQPQHF. For the CDR3, the DNA is TGTGCCAGCAGTGACCCAAGCCCGTTTCTGTGGGACAGGTTTAATCAGCCCCAGCATTTT.

The J gene is TRBJ1-2, the V gene TRBV7-9; D might be TRBD1 (6 bases). The CDR3 consists of 14 residues. The V gene lost 3 bases and the J gene lost 2 bases, with 10 bases spanning the gap. Germline V lookup: CDR1 SEHNR, CDR2 FQNEAQ (reference sequence). CDR3 bases: TGTGCCAGCAGCTTTTCCGGGACAAACTATGGCTACACCTTC. Encoded protein: CASSFSGTNYGYTF.